A selection of T cell receptor beta chains follows, all from one sample in a study of CD8 T cells in ankylosing spondylitis. Using its own MiXCR run on the 5' RACE reads, TCRdb lists one record per CDR3 protein. The table has about 500,000 distinct CDR3 sequences, over 4% seen once. Sequencing input: blood, either unsorted or a sorted T cell fraction (not recorded which). The receptors shown here come from a male donor with ankylosing spondylitis. CDR3s include the opening cysteine and the closing phenylalanine or tryptophan. A D gene is named only where the DNA matches it firmly. Clone sizes are given selectively: once, few, many, or a class where the clone is expanded.

V	size	D	J	DNA	CDR3
TRBV10-3	many	-	TRBJ1-2	TGTGCCATCAGTCCCGAGGGGGTGGGCTATGGCTACACCTTC	CAISPEGVGYGYTF
TRBV4-3	many	TRBD2	TRBJ2-3	TGCGCCAGCAGCCAGTATATACTAGCGGGAGAGGAAGATACGCAGTATTTT	CASSQYILAGEEDTQYF
TRBV29-1	many	-	TRBJ2-2	TGCAGCGGAGGGGACACCGGGGAGCTGTTTTTT	CSGGDTGELFF
TRBV10-3	many	-	TRBJ2-4	TGTGCCGCCCAAGGTGGGGCTCCCAGGGACATTCAGTACTTC	CAAQGGAPRDIQYF
TRBV12-3/TRBV12-4	many	-	TRBJ1-4	TGTGCCAGCAGTATCGACAATGTACTAAGTGAAAAACTGTTTTTT	CASSIDNVLSEKLFF
TRBV29-1	-	-	TRBJ2-1	TGCAGCGTTGGACCACTAGACAATGAGCAGTTCTTC	CSVGPLDNEQFF
TRBV10-3	few	-	TRBJ1-1	TGTGCCATCAGCAAGACAGCGAACACTGAAGCTTTCTTT	CAISKTANTEAFF
TRBV5-1	many	-	TRBJ1-2	TGCGCCAGCAGCTTGGAAGAGGCCTCTTATGGCTACACCTTC	CASSLEEASYGYTF
TRBV12-3/TRBV12-4	many	TRBD1	TRBJ2-7	TGTGCCAGCGGAACCAGGGGGACAGGGGCCTACGAGCAGTACTTC	CASGTRGTGAYEQYF
TRBV10-3	many	-	TRBJ2-5	TGTGCCATCAGCGAACGGGAAGGAGGGGATGGCGAGACCCAGTACTTC	CAISEREGGDGETQYF